The rows below give T cell receptor beta chains drawn from one sample of a study of T-cell reconstitution after alpha-beta-depleted transplantation in children. A single record per CDR3 protein comes from TCRdb applying MiXCR to the PCR reads. The table lists around 580,000 distinct CDR3 sequences, about 21% of them singletons. The specimen was PBMCs, mostly from graft donor cells, collected 360 days after TCRalphabeta/CD19-depleted stem cell transplant. These receptors all stem from a boy younger than two who had a stem cell transplant for acute myeloid leukemia, so the T cells may come from the graft donor. CDR3s include the opening cysteine and the closing phenylalanine or tryptophan. A D gene is named only where the DNA matches it firmly. Clone size is shown for a subset of rows, as once, few, many or a class of expanded clone.

cdr3_nt: TGTGCCAGCAGCTCCCCACTCGGGACAGGGGGCCACGAGCAGTACTTC
cdr3_aa: CASSSPLGTGGHEQYF
clone_size: -
v_call: TRBV7-6
d_call: TRBD1
j_call: TRBJ2-7

cdr3_nt: TGTGCCAGCAGTCCGGGACAGGGGAAAAACATTCAGTACTTC
cdr3_aa: CASSPGQGKNIQYF
clone_size: once
v_call: TRBV7-6
d_call: TRBD1
j_call: TRBJ2-4

cdr3_nt: TGTGCCAGCAGCGTTGGTTGGGGAGGCACCGGGGAGCTGTTTTTT
cdr3_aa: CASSVGWGGTGELFF
clone_size: few
v_call: TRBV6-1
d_call: -
j_call: TRBJ2-2

cdr3_nt: TGCGCCAGCAGCGCTGGACAGGTTCGAATCCTGACTGGGCAAGAGACCCAGTACTTC
cdr3_aa: CASSAGQVRILTGQETQYF
clone_size: -
v_call: TRBV5-1
d_call: TRBD1
j_call: TRBJ2-5

cdr3_nt: TGTGCCAGCAGCTCCTGGGACAGGGTGTATGAAAAACTGTTTTTT
cdr3_aa: CASSSWDRVYEKLFF
clone_size: -
v_call: TRBV7-9
d_call: TRBD1
j_call: TRBJ1-4

cdr3_nt: TGTGCCAGCAGCAGGCCGCACCATGGGGCCCTCACAGATACGCAGTATTTT
cdr3_aa: CASSRPHHGALTDTQYF
clone_size: few
v_call: TRBV7-8
d_call: -
j_call: TRBJ2-3

cdr3_nt: TGTGCCAGCAGTTACGGGGAGAGCACTGAAGCTTTCTTT
cdr3_aa: CASSYGESTEAFF
clone_size: few
v_call: TRBV12-3/TRBV12-4
d_call: -
j_call: TRBJ1-1

cdr3_nt: TGTGCCAGCAGCTTACTCTTGCGGGGCGCCTGGAATGAGCAGTTCTTC
cdr3_aa: CASSLLLRGAWNEQFF
clone_size: -
v_call: TRBV7-9
d_call: -
j_call: TRBJ2-1

cdr3_nt: TGTGCCAGCAGACCAGGACAGGGGAACTATGGCTACACCTTC
cdr3_aa: CASRPGQGNYGYTF
clone_size: -
v_call: TRBV28
d_call: TRBD1
j_call: TRBJ1-2

cdr3_nt: TGCAGTGCTAAGATCTCCACAGATACGCAGTATTTT
cdr3_aa: CSAKISTDTQYF
clone_size: many
v_call: TRBV20-1
d_call: -
j_call: TRBJ2-3

cdr3_nt: TGCAGTGCCCCCGGGACTAGCGGGGTGTTCGGGGAGCTGTTTTTT
cdr3_aa: CSAPGTSGVFGELFF
clone_size: many
v_call: TRBV20-1
d_call: TRBD2
j_call: TRBJ2-2

cdr3_nt: TGTGCCAGCAGTTGGAGAAACACCATATATTTT
cdr3_aa: CASSWRNTIYF
clone_size: -
v_call: TRBV6-5
d_call: -
j_call: TRBJ1-3